This TCR beta chain was captured in a study of spatial heterogeneity in lung cancer. For the study at large: An average of more than ten raw reads was observed per unique TCR and UMI combination. The study's findings and limits: The number of expanded tumor alpha and beta chains correlated with mutation number. As ubiquitous and regional nonsynonymous mutations varied, counts of ubiquitous and regional expanded TCRs tracked them, respectively.

As for time point: sample taken at primary tumor resection. Some 72 TRACERx patients with early, untreated non-small cell lung cancer donated samples. Tumor, nontumor lung or frozen PBMC supplied whole RNA, sequenced without sorting. This clonotype was observed many times. Its antigen is not known. There are 15 residues in the CDR3. Germline V gene data show CDR1 as LGHDT and CDR2 as YNNKEL (reference sequence). V gave up 0 bases and J gave up 7 bases; unmatched junction bases: 7. From the 5' RACE reads, TCRdb called clonotypes with MiXCR, one entry per CDR3 protein. The sample includes 16,000 or so distinct CDR3 sequences, under 7.5% of them seen just once.

This TCR derives from a female donor with early-stage non-small cell lung cancer. The chain is built from TRBV3-1 and TRBJ2-7; 9 bases line up with TRBD2. Sequencing was performed on lung tumor tissue, taken at surgery. The chain's CDR3 is CASSQELAGGREQYF. The CDR3 DNA reads TGTGCCAGCAGCCAAGAATTGGCGGGGGGGCGTGAGCAGTACTTC.